This T cell receptor beta chain was sequenced for a study of blood T cell repertoires in COVID-19. For the study at large: Researchers got acute and convalescent COVID-19 samples from the United States, Italy and Spain. T cells, B-cell-depleted T cells, or PBMCs provided the cDNA or gDNA that served as material.

CDR3 length equals 16 residues. Germline lookup yields CDR1 MNHEY and CDR2 SMNVEV (reference sequence). The J segment lost 2 bases and the V segment lost 5 bases, leaving 7 bases of the junction unmatched. Study processing details: It was from reference gene primer amplification that nucleated cell counts were estimated. Profiled with immunoSEQ multiplex PCR; TCRdb holds only in-frame clones, not every one. That table gives V, J and clone size, and the DNA gave D and trimming. The data show approximately 45,000 clones, 90% seen once. The source material was peripheral blood. This TCR was sampled from a man between 65 and 79 years old with acute or convalescent COVID-19. This chain uses TRBV27 with TRBJ2-3; 10 positions agree with TRBD2. This CDR3 reads CASSLIAGGVTDTQYF. For the CDR3, the DNA is TGTGCCAGCAGTCTGATAGCGGGGGGCGTCACAGATACGCAGTATTTT.